This is a list of T cell receptor beta chains from one sample in a study of control samples from healthy donors and cancer patients. The protocol was immunoSEQ multiplex PCR, while the TCRdb copy is restricted to in-frame clones and leaves out a portion. The data show roughly 88,000 clones, with around 81% seen just once and around a fifth held by the top ten. The sample comprised blood. Every receptor here comes from a man aged 25 to 40 in good health. CDR3s include the opening cysteine and the closing phenylalanine or tryptophan. The D gene is left open where the match is weak. Some rows mark clone size as missing; the rest say once, few, many or name a class of expanded clone.

>NA|11|NA|TRBJ2-3|TRBV6-5
CASSYVDTQYF
TGTGCCAGCAGTTACGTAGATACGCAGTATTTT
>NA|15|NA|TRBJ2-3|TRBV6-6
CASTLLGGALDTQYF
TGTGCCAGCACCCTCCTGGGGGGGGCATTAGATACGCAGTATTTT
>NA|15|few|TRBJ1-5|TRBV2
CASSVSGGSNQPQHF
TGTGCCAGCAGTGTGAGTGGGGGTTCCAATCAGCCCCAGCATTTT
>TRBD1|13|NA|TRBJ1-1|TRBV4-1
CASRGQGATEAFF
TGCGCCAGCAGGGGACAGGGGGCGACTGAAGCTTTCTTT
>TRBD1|15|NA|TRBJ2-7|TRBV6-1
CASSEAWGQGYEQYF
TGTGCCAGCAGTGAAGCATGGGGACAGGGGTACGAGCAGTACTTC
>TRBD2|15|NA|TRBJ2-2|TRBV19
CASSTGRANTGELFF
TGTGCCAGTAGTACCGGGAGGGCTAACACCGGGGAGCTGTTTTTT
>NA|15|NA|TRBJ2-1|TRBV14
CASSQEQPAYNEQFF
TGTGCCAGCAGCCAAGAACAGCCGGCCTACAATGAGCAGTTCTTC
>TRBD2|15|NA|TRBJ2-2|TRBV7-3
CASSASGDNTGELFF
TGTGCCAGCAGCGCTAGCGGGGATAACACCGGGGAGCTGTTTTTT
>NA|15|few|TRBJ1-5|TRBV4-2
CASSQDGALNQPQHF
TGTGCCAGCAGCCAAGATGGGGCCCTAAATCAGCCCCAGCATTTT
>NA|13|NA|TRBJ1-5|TRBV12-3/TRBV12-4
CASSQRDGQPQHF
TGTGCCAGCAGTCAAAGGGACGGGCAGCCCCAGCATTTT
>TRBD1|13|NA|TRBJ2-7|TRBV14
CASSIRDSEEQYF
TGTGCCAGCAGCATTCGGGACAGTGAGGAGCAGTACTTC
>NA|13|NA|TRBJ1-5|TRBV30
CAWSSGDNQPQHF
TGTGCCTGGAGTTCAGGGGACAATCAGCCCCAGCATTTT
>TRBD1|15|NA|TRBJ1-6|TRBV27
CASSLSTGANSPLHF
TGTGCCAGCAGTTTATCTACAGGGGCGAATTCACCCCTCCACTTT
>NA|13|once|TRBJ2-7|TRBV2
CASMPEETYEQYF
TGTGCCAGCATGCCCGAAGAAACCTACGAGCAGTACTTC
>NA|13|NA|TRBJ1-6|TRBV14
CASSPNRASPLHF
TGTGCCAGCAGCCCTAACAGGGCTTCACCCCTCCACTTT
>NA|14|NA|TRBJ2-3|TRBV30
CAWGSTLPWDTQYF
TGTGCCTGGGGTAGCACACTTCCCTGGGATACGCAGTATTTT
>TRBD1|14|NA|TRBJ1-2|TRBV19
CASTTDRGLGGYTF
TGTGCCAGTACCACGGACAGGGGGCTTGGGGGCTACACCTTC
>TRBD1|19|once|TRBJ1-6|TRBV11-3
CASSIRDRGSSSYNSPLHF
TGTGCCAGCAGCATCCGGGACAGGGGGTCGAGCTCCTATAATTCACCCCTCCACTTT
>TRBD1|16|NA|TRBJ2-1|TRBV9
CASSVEAGTGYNEQFF
TGTGCCAGCAGCGTTGAGGCGGGGACAGGGTACAATGAGCAGTTCTTC
>TRBD2|18|once|TRBJ2-3|TRBV5-1
CASSLALAGAPRLDTQYF
TGCGCCAGCAGCTTGGCGCTAGCGGGGGCCCCACGGCTTGATACGCAGTATTTT
>NA|15|NA|TRBJ2-6|TRBV6-5
CASRLLASGANVLTF
TGTGCCAGCAGACTATTAGCGTCTGGGGCCAACGTCCTGACTTTC
>NA|14|NA|TRBJ2-7|TRBV7-8
CASSFGGTSYEQYF
TGTGCCAGCAGCTTTGGGGGCACCTCCTACGAGCAGTACTTC
>TRBD1|14|NA|TRBJ1-6|TRBV7-9
CASSSTGTADPLHF
TGTGCCAGCAGCTCAACCGGGACAGCGGATCCCCTCCACTTT
>TRBD1|15|few|TRBJ2-2|TRBV5-1
CASSFPDRRTGELFF
TGCGCCAGCAGCTTCCCGGACAGGAGGACCGGGGAGCTGTTTTTT